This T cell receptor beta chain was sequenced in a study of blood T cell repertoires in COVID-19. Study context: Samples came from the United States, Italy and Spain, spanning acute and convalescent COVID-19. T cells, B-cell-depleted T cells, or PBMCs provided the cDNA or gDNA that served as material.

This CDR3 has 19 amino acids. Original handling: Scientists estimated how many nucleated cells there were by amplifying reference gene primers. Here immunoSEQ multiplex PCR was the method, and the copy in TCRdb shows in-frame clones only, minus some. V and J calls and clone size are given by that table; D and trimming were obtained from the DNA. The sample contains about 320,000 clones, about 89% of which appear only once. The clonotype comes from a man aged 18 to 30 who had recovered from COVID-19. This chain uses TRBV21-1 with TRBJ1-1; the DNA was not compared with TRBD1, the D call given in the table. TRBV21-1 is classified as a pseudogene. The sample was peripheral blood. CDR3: CASSKAEERGQPAHDGAFF. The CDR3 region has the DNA TGTGCCAGCAGCAAAGCAGAGGAGAGGGGGCAGCCCGCGCATGATGGAGCTTTCTTT.